These T cell receptor beta chains were read from a single sample in a study of blood T cell repertoires in COVID-19. Only in-frame clones appear in the TCRdb table, and some are missing; sequencing was by immunoSEQ multiplex PCR. The sample contains more than 150,000 clones, more than 75% of which appear only once. Sample: peripheral blood. These receptor sequences come from a man aged 60-69 years with COVID-19, enrolled during active disease. The CDR3 runs from the conserved cysteine through the conserved F or W. Each record gives: D gene, J gene, clone size, V gene, CDR3 DNA, CDR3 protein. A D gene is named only where the DNA matches it firmly. Only some rows state a clone size, as once, few, many or a class for expanded clones.

TRBD1 TRBJ1-2 few TRBV28 TGTGCCAGCAGGGGAACAGGGGGCTTAGGTGGCTACACCTTC CASRGTGGLGGYTF
- TRBJ2-1 - TRBV28 TGTGCCAGCAGTTTAGGTGGGACAACTACCTTTAATGAGCAGTTCTTC CASSLGGTTTFNEQFF
TRBD2 TRBJ2-7 - TRBV28 TGTGCCAGCAGTTTAGGGACTAGCGGGAGGGCCTACGAGCAGTACTTC CASSLGTSGRAYEQYF
TRBD1 TRBJ1-2 - TRBV30 TGTGCCTGGGTCGGTACCGGGACAGGGCAAGGCTACACCTTC CAWVGTGTGQGYTF
TRBD2 TRBJ2-7 - TRBV6-5 TGTGCCAGCAGGCGGACTAGCGGGGCGTACGAGCAGTACTTC CASRRTSGAYEQYF
TRBD1 TRBJ1-1 - TRBV29-1 TGCAGCGTTGACGAAAGGAAAGGGGGCTGGACTGAAGCTTTCTTT CSVDERKGGWTEAFF
- TRBJ2-7 few TRBV4-3 TGCGCCAGCAGCCAAGACCGGCTCTTGAGGAACGAGCAGTACTTC CASSQDRLLRNEQYF
- TRBJ1-1 - TRBV29-1 TGCAGCGTTGGAGGCCTCATTGGAGCTTTCTTT CSVGGLIGAFF
- TRBJ2-7 - TRBV10-3 TGTGCCATCGGAAGGGAGTTCGAGCAGTACTTC CAIGREFEQYF
TRBD1 TRBJ2-1 - TRBV12-3/TRBV12-4 TGTGCCAGCAGTCCGAAAGCAGGGGGCCAGCAGTTCTTC CASSPKAGGQQFF
TRBD1 TRBJ2-3 - TRBV5-1 TGCGCCAGCAGCCTACCACAGGGGATTGAGACAGATACGCAGTATTTT CASSLPQGIETDTQYF
TRBD1 TRBJ1-1 - TRBV28 TGTGCCAGCAGTTTGAACAGGGGGAACACTGAAGCTTTCTTT CASSLNRGNTEAFF
TRBD1 TRBJ2-5 - TRBV7-6 TGTGCCAGCAGCTATAATAGCTGGACAGGGACCCAAGAGACCCAGTACTTC CASSYNSWTGTQETQYF
TRBD2 TRBJ2-6 - TRBV14 TGTGCCAGCAGCTCTCAACTTCCGAGACTAGCGGGACAGCGCAGCTCTGGGGCCAACGTCCTGACTTTC CASSSQLPRLAGQRSSGANVLTF
TRBD1 TRBJ1-2 - TRBV24-1 TGTGCCACCAGTGACCCGACAGGGGCTTTCTATGGCTACACCTTC CATSDPTGAFYGYTF
TRBD1 TRBJ2-5 once TRBV12-3/TRBV12-4 TGTGCCAGCAGTTTAGCGAACAGGGGGCTGAACTTC CASSLANRGLNF
- TRBJ1-3 - TRBV6-5 TGTGCCAGCGTTCCCCCGGGAGCTGGAAACACCATATATTTT CASVPPGAGNTIYF
- TRBJ1-1 few TRBV5-6 TGTGCCAGCAGCTTAAGACAGAACACTGAAGCTTTCTTT CASSLRQNTEAFF
- TRBJ2-2 - TRBV19 TGTGCCAGTAGTCTGAACACCGGGGAGCTGTTTTTT CASSLNTGELFF
- TRBJ2-7 - TRBV7-3 TGTGCCAGCAGCTCGACGGGGTCCTCCTCCTACGAGCAGTACTTC CASSSTGSSSYEQYF
- TRBJ1-5 - TRBV28 TGTGCCAGCATTCAGGGGAATAGCAATCAGCCCCAGCATTTT CASIQGNSNQPQHF
TRBD2 TRBJ2-3 - TRBV15 TGTGCCACCAGCAGAACTAGCGGGGGGAGCACAGATACGCAGTATTTT CATSRTSGGSTDTQYF
TRBD2 TRBJ2-3 - TRBV18 TGTGCCAGCGCCCAAACGGGGGGTACAGATACGCAGTATTTT CASAQTGGTDTQYF
TRBD1 TRBJ2-1 - TRBV5-6 TGTGCCAGCAGCGCCGGTGGGGGACAGTCGTTCTTC CASSAGGGQSFF
TRBD1 TRBJ1-1 - TRBV7-2 TGTGCCAGCAGCCCAGGACAGGGTTTCTTGGACACTGAAGCTTTCTTT CASSPGQGFLDTEAFF
TRBD1 TRBJ1-4 - TRBV3-1/TRBV3-2 TGTGCCAGCAGCCAAGATATTTCGGGACAGGAAAAACTGTTTTTT CASSQDISGQEKLFF
TRBD1 TRBJ1-2 - TRBV7-2 TGTGCCAGCAGCCCCCAGGGGGTTGGCTACACCTTC CASSPQGVGYTF